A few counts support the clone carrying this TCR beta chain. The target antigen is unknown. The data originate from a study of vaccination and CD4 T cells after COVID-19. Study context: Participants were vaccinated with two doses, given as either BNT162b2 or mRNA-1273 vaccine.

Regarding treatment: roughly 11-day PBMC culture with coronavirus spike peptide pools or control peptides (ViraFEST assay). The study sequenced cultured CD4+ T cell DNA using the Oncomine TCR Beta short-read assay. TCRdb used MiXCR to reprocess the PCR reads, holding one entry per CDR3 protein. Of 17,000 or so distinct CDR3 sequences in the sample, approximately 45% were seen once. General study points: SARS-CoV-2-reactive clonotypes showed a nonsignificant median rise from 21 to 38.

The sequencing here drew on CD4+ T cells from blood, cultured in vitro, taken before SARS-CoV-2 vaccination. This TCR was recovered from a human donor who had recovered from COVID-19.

The CDR3 DNA follows: TGTGCCAGTAGGACCAGGGCGGGGGCCTCCTACGAGCAGTACTTC. Its protein product is CASRTRAGASYEQYF. The chain uses TRBV27 and TRBJ2-7; the D gene is possibly TRBD2 (7 bases). The CDR3 extends over 15 amino acids. V was clipped by 9 bases and J by 0 bases, with 18 bases between them. Germline assignment: CDR1 MNHEY and CDR2 SMNVEV (reference sequence).